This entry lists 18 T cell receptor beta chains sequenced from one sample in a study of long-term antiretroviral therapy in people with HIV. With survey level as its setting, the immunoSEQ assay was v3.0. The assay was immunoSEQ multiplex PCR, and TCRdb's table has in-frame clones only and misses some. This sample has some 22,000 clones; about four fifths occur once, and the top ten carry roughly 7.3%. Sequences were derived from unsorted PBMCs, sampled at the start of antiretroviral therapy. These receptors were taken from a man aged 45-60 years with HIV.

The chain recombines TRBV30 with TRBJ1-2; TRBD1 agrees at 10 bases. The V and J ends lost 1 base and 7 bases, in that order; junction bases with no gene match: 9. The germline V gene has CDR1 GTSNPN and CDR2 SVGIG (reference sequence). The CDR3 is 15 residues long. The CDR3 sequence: CAWSATGGMGGGYTF. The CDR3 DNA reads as TGTGCCTGGAGTGCGACAGGGGGCATGGGAGGTGGCTACACCTTC.

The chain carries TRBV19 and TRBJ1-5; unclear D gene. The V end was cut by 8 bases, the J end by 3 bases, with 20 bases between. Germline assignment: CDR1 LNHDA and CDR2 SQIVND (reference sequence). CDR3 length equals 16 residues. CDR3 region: CASSSGRPSLNQPQHF. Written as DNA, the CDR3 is TGTGCCAGTTCCTCCGGACGCCCGTCCCTCAATCAGCCCCAGCATTTT.

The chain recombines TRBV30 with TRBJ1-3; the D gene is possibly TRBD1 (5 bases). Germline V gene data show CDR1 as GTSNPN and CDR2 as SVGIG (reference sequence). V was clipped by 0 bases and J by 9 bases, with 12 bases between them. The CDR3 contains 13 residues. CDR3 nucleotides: TGTGCCTGGAGTGTACCCCCGGGACGCACCATATATTTT. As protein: CAWSVPPGRTIYF. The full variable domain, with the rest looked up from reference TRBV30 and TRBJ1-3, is SQTIHQWPATLVQPVGSPLSLECTVEGTSNPNLYWYRQAAGRGLQLLFYSVGIGQISSEVPQNLSASRPQDRQFILSSKKLLLSDSGFYLCAWSVPPGRTIYFGEGSWLTVV.

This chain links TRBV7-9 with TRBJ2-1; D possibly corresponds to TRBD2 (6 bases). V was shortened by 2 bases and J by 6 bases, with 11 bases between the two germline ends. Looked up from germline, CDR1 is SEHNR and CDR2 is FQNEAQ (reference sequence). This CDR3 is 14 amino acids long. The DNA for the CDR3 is TGTGCCAGCAGCTTATCTAGCGAGGCCAATGAGCAGTTCTTC. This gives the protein CASSLSSEANEQFF.

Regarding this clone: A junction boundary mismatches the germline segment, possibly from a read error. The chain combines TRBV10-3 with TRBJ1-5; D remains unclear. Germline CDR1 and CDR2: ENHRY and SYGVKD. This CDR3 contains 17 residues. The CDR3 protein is CASSEGMAASPIQPQHF. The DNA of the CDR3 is TGTGCCAGCAGTGAGGGAATGGCAGCGAGTCCCATTCAGCCCCAGCATTTT.

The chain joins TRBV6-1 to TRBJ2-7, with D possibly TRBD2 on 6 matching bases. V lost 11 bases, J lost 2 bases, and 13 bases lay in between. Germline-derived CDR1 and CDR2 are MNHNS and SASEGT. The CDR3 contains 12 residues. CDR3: CASRDFPYEQYF. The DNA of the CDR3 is TGTGCCTCCAGGGACTTCCCCTACGAGCAGTACTTC.

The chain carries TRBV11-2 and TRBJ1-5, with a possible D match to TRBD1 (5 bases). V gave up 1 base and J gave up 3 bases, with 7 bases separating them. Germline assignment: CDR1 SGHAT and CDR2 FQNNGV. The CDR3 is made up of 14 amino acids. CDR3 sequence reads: CASSLAGYNQPQHF. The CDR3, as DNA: TGTGCCAGCAGCTTAGCAGGGTACAATCAGCCCCAGCATTTT.

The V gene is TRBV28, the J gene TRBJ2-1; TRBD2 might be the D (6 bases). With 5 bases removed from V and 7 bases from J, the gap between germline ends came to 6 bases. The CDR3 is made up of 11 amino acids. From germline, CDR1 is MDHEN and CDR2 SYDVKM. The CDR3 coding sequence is TGTGCCAGCAGTCGGGGGAATGAGCAGTTCTTC. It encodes CASSRGNEQFF.

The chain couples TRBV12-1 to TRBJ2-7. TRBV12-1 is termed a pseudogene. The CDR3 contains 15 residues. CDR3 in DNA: TGTGCCAGCAGCTTCTCGAGGGGAGCATTTTACGAGCAGTACTTC. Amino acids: CASSFSRGAFYEQYF.

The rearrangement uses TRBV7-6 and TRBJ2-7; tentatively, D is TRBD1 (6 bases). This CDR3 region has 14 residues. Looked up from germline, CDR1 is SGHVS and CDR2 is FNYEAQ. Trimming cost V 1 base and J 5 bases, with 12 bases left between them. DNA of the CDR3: TGTGCCAGCAGCTTAGTAGCAGAGGGGGACGAGCAGTACTTC. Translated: CASSLVAEGDEQYF. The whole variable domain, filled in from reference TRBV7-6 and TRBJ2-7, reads GAGVSQSPRYKVTKRGQDVALRCDPISGHVSLYWYRQALGQGPEFLTYFNYEAQQDKSGLPNDRFSAERPEGSISTLTIQRTEQRDSAMYRCASSLVAEGDEQYFGPGTRLTVT.

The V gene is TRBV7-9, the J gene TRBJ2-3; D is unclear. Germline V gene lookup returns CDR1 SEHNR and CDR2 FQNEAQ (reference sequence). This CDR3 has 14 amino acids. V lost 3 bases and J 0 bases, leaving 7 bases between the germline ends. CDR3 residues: CASSFNNSTDTQYF. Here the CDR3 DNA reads TGTGCCAGCAGCTTCAATAATAGCACAGATACGCAGTATTTT. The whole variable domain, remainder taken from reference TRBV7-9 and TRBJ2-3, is DTGVSQNPRHKITKRGQNVTFRCDPISEHNRLYWYRQTLGQGPEFLTYFQNEAQLEKSRLLSDRFSAERPKGSFSTLEIQRTEQGDSAMYLCASSFNNSTDTQYFGPGTRLTVL.

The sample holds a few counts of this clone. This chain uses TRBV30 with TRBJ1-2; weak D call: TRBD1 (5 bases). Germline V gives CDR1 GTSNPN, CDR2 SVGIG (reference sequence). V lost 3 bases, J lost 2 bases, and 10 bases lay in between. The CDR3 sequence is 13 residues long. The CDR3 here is CAWSRGQNYGYTF. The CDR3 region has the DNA TGTGCCTGGAGCCGCGGACAAAACTATGGCTACACCTTC.

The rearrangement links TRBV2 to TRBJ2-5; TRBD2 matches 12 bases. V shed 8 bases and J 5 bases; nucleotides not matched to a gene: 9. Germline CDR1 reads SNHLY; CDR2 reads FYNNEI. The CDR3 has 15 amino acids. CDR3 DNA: TGTGCCAGCGTAAGAGGACTAGCGGGGTTTGAGACCCAGTACTTC. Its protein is CASVRGLAGFETQYF.

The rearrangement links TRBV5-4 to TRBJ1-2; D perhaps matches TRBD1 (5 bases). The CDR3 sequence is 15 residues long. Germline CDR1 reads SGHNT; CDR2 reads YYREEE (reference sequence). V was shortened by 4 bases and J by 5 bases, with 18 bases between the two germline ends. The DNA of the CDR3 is TGTGCCAGCAGCACGAGACAGAACCCGGGGTATGGCTACACCTTC. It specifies CASSTRQNPGYGYTF.

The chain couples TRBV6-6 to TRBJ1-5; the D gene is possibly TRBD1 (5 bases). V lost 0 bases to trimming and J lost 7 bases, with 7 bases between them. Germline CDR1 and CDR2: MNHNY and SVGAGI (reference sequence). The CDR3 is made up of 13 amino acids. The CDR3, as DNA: TGTGCCAGCAGTTACTCGAAGGGGCAGCCCCAGCATTTT. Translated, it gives CASSYSKGQPQHF.

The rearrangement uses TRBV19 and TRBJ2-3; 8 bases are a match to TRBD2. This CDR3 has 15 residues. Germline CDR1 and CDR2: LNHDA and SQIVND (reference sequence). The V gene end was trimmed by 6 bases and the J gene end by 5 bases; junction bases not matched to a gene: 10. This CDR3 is CASRPLAVAEDTQYF. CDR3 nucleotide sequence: TGTGCCAGTAGGCCACTAGCGGTGGCGGAAGATACGCAGTATTTT.

The CDR3 nucleotides are TGCAGTCGGGGGTGGGGGGAGACCCAGTACTTC. Its translation is CSRGWGETQYF. The chain carries TRBV20-1 and TRBJ2-5; TRBD2 is a possible D gene (6 bases). The CDR3 loop spans 11 amino acids. Trimming cost V 8 bases and J 5 bases, with 12 bases left between them. The V gene's germline CDR1 is DFQATT and CDR2 SNEGSKA (reference sequence).

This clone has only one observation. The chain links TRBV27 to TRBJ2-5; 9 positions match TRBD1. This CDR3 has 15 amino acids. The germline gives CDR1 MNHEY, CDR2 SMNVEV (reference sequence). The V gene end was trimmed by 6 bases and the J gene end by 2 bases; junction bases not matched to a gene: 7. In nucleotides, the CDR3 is TGTGCCAGCAGGGGGGGACAGGGACAACAAGAGACCCAGTACTTC. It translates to CASRGGQGQQETQYF.